One T cell receptor (beta chain) is described in this entry. Its antigen is currently not known. One base away there is no much larger clone; base qualities are not given. V is cut back by 6 bases and J by 3 bases, with 6 bases in the junction unmatched. The germline V gene gives CDR1 as SNHLY and CDR2 as FYNNEI. The CDR3 numbers 16 residues from cysteine through phenylalanine. Of the read, only the CDR3 DNA is kept; its 48 bases are in frame from base 1. Donors were approximately 42 systemically healthy Caucasian individuals from Russia aged about 6 to 100 years. Each donor gave around 9 milliliters of peripheral blood, collected into EDTA-treated Vacutainer tubes. Ficoll-Paque density-gradient centrifugation was used to isolate PBMCs, with at least 6.5 million per sample. Total RNA, at least 6 micrograms per sample, was extracted from PBMCs with Trizol reagent. The percentages of naive CD45RAhigh/CD27high T cells were determined by flow cytometry on a PBMC aliquot from every donor.

This sample was included in a study of blood T cells in healthy people across ages (dated by TCRdb to between 2014 and 2016). Regarding the complete study: In model experiments, roughly one uniquely barcoded TCR beta cDNA molecule per two T cells was captured by template switching. Using deep sequencing normalized with unique cDNA molecular identifiers, the study measured how TCR beta repertoire diversity changes with age. The donors were split into four age groups: young (average 16 years), middle-aged (roughly 39), aged (about 56) and long-lived (approximately 80). Donors of different ages were randomly distributed across sequencing lanes to avoid experimental bias. The study analyzed two additional independent replicas of 1 million unique cDNA reads from the same blood draw for two donors, one aged 18 to 29 and one aged 80 or older. Overall study results and their limits: As age increased, observed TCR beta diversity per million T cells dropped in a roughly linear way, and a significant reduction was already evident by age 40. Estimates of total diversity based on one million sequenced T cells were regarded as lower bounds and as underestimates. Compared with the aged group, more naive CD4+ T cells, fewer expanded clones and increased TCR diversity were shown by the long-lived group, suggesting age selection. Donor CMV infection status was unknown, potentially confounding age-related changes in expanded clonotypes. A strong correlation was found between observed TCR beta diversity and the percentage of naive T cells measured by flow cytometry. Since profiling was done on bulk unsorted PBMCs, naive and antigen-experienced compartments could not be conclusively compared.

Library prep was done by 5' RACE. The reads were generated on an Illumina HiSeq 2500. A second 7 to 11 cycle PCR used a sample-barcoded 5' primer and a J-beta primer mix. A template-switch 5' adaptor carrying 12 random nucleotides introduced a unique molecular identifier onto each TCR beta cDNA molecule. Each sample yielded at least 3 million CDR3-containing paired-end reads. First-strand cDNA was synthesized from all RNA with the Mint cDNA synthesis kit, primed by a TRBC-specific oligonucleotide. All cDNA was treated with uracil-DNA glycosylase and then went through a first 18-cycle PCR with the universal primers M1SS and BC2_uni_R. On the authors' methods: For normalization, 1 million high-quality reads, each with a distinct molecular identifier, were randomly selected from each sample. Reads sharing molecular identifiers were discarded rather than binned into consensus sequences. CDR3 identification, clonotype clustering and error correction used MiTCR with a Q25 quality threshold and the strictest error-elimination algorithm. Lower-bound total TCR beta diversity was estimated with a nonparametric unseen species model using Euler transformation. TCRdb redid the processing of the public reads, applying fastp at Q25 and MiXCR, and retained in-frame beta chains. Each entry merges the rows of one CDR3 protein and shows their most common DNA and genes. The V and J calls come from TCRdb's annotation, not from the publication. The sample profile shows about 970,000 distinct CDR3 sequences; 45% to 60% of them were found once. Over 20% of the sample belongs to the ten largest clones.

Rearrangement joined TRBV2 to TRBJ2-3, with 13 bases in between that match TRBD2. Sequencing used blood. The sequence was obtained from a woman in her fifties or sixties in good health. The encoded CDR3 is CASRSTSGRGTDTQYF. The nucleotide sequence is TGTGCCAGCAGGTCAACTAGCGGGAGGGGGACAGATACGCAGTATTTT.